The 22 T cell receptor beta chains below come from one sample, sequenced in a study of breast tumors, draining lymph nodes, adjacent tissues. TCRdb reprocessed the multiplex PCR reads via MiXCR and lists one record per CDR3 protein. The table shows about 180,000 distinct CDR3 sequences, with roughly a third occurring only once. Samples came from axillary lymph nodes draining the breast cancer. The sample was axillary lymph node tissue. These receptors all come from a female donor with breast cancer. Some clones in this sample may be carry-over from other donors' samples.

A word on this clonotype: The junction departs from germline at one end; a sequencing error may be responsible. The chain combines TRBV7-9 with TRBJ2-5; D is possibly TRBD2 (6 bases). The germline V gene has CDR1 SEHNR and CDR2 FQNEAQ (reference sequence). The CDR3 extends over 14 amino acids. CDR3 residues: CASWEAHPRETKYF. The CDR3 DNA is TGTGCCAGTTGGGAGGCCCACCCTAGAGAGACCAAGTACTTC.

This clonotype has at least ten counts. In DNA, the CDR3 is TGTGCCAGCAGCTCCAGGGTCGGGAATCAGCCCCAGCATTTT. It codes for CASSSRVGNQPQHF. The V and J genes are TRBV7-8 and TRBJ1-5; tentatively, D is TRBD1 (5 bases). The V end lost 4 bases, the J end lost 4 bases, and 11 bases lay between the germline ends. CDR1 SGHVS and CDR2 FQNEAQ come from the germline V gene. The CDR3 runs 14 residues. The full variable domain, in which reference TRBV7-8 and TRBJ1-5 provide the parts outside the CDR3, is GAGVSQSPRYKVAKRGQDVALRCDPISGHVSLFWYQQALGQGPEFLTYFQNEAQLDKSGLPSDRFFAERPEGSVSTLKIQRTQQEDSAVYLCASSSRVGNQPQHFGDGTRLSIL.

This clonotype was seen ten or more times. V is TRBV6-6 and J is TRBJ2-3; D is possibly TRBD2 (6 bases). Looked up from germline, CDR1 is MNHNY and CDR2 is SVGAGI (reference sequence). The CDR3 has 15 residues. Trimming shortened V by 8 bases and J by 0 bases, and 15 bases separated the two germline ends. The CDR3 protein is CASEGRRASTDTQYF. Here the CDR3 DNA reads TGTGCCAGCGAGGGACGGAGGGCGAGCACAGATACGCAGTATTTT.

The gene calls are TRBV4-3 and TRBJ2-7, with a tentative D call TRBD1 (8 bases). The CDR3 runs 16 residues. V was shortened by 5 bases and J by 2 bases, with 19 bases between the two germline ends. The V gene's germline CDR1 is LGHNA and CDR2 YSLEER. This CDR3 is CASSTGTGGSTYEQYF. Written as DNA, the CDR3 is TGCGCCAGCAGCACGGGGACAGGCGGGAGCACCTACGAGCAGTACTTC.

A note on this clonotype: Given a much more abundant clone one base away, this may be a read error. The chain employs TRBV12-3 or TRBV12-4 and TRBJ2-7; the match to TRBD1 covers 7 bases. Trimming removed 6 bases from V and 7 bases from J; junction bases left unmatched: 9. The CDR3 loop spans 13 amino acids. As DNA, the CDR3 is TGTGCCAGCAGGGACGTAGGGGGCGGAGAGCAGTACTTC. Translating gives CASRDVGGGEQYF.

This clonotype was counted at least ten times. V is TRBV7-6 and J is TRBJ1-6; weak D call: TRBD1 (6 bases). V was shortened by 1 base and J by 5 bases, with 18 bases between the two germline ends. Germline V gives CDR1 SGHVS, CDR2 FNYEAQ. The CDR3 covers 18 residues. The CDR3 reads CASSLGPPSGANNSPLHF. The CDR3 bases are TGTGCCAGCAGCTTAGGACCTCCCTCAGGGGCCAATAATTCACCCCTCCACTTT.

Comment on this clonotype: Possible read error: a much larger clone is one base away. The V and J genes are TRBV20-1 and TRBJ2-1, with D unclear. This CDR3 region has 12 residues. Germline lookup yields CDR1 DFQATT and CDR2 SNEGSKA (reference sequence). Here the CDR3 reads CSASFVVLEPFF. The CDR3 DNA reads as TGCAGTGCTAGCTTCGTCGTCCTTGAGCCGTTCTTC.

Comment on this clonotype: Germline and junction disagree at one end, which may indicate a read error. V is TRBV6-1 and J is TRBJ2-1; 9 nucleotides match TRBD2. Germline V gene sequence: CDR1 MNHNS, CDR2 SASEGT. The CDR3 length is 17 residues. CDR3 DNA: TGTGCCAGCAGTCAAGCCGGGCTAGCGGGATTCCTCAATGAGCAGTTCTTC. Protein product: CASSQAGLAGFLNEQFF.

V and J are TRBV15 and TRBJ2-7; no firm D call. Between the trimmed V and J ends, which lost 0 bases and 8 bases, there was a span of 5 bases. The CDR3 runs 11 residues. Germline-derived CDR1 and CDR2 are LNHNV and YYDKDF (reference sequence). CDR3 nucleotides: TGTGCCACCAGCAGAGAGGGAAAGCAGTACTTC. Protein sequence: CATSREGKQYF. The full variable domain, in which reference TRBV15 and TRBJ2-7 provide the parts outside the CDR3, is DAMVIQNPRYQVTQFGKPVTLSCSQTLNHNVMYWYQQKSSQAPKLLFHYYDKDFNNEADTPDNFQSRRPNTSFCFLDIRSPGLGDTAMYLCATSREGKQYFGPGTRLTVT.

The sample holds many counts of this clonotype. This chain joins TRBV24-1 and TRBJ2-3; 15 bases agree with TRBD2. Trimming removed 3 bases from V and 5 bases from J; junction bases left unmatched: 5. The CDR3 contains 17 residues. Germline V gene data show CDR1 as KGHDR and CDR2 as SFDVKD. The CDR3 sequence: CATSDRRTSGRVDTQYF. Written as DNA, the CDR3 is TGTGCCACCAGTGATCGTAGGACTAGCGGGAGGGTAGATACGCAGTATTTT.

This clonotype was picked up many times. The chain is built from TRBV2 and TRBJ2-1, with 11 bases aligning to TRBD2. The J segment lost 4 bases and the V segment lost 8 bases, leaving 1 base of the junction unmatched. Germline values: CDR1 SNHLY, CDR2 FYNNEI. There are 13 residues in the CDR3. The CDR3 DNA follows: TGTGCCAGCGGGACTAGCGGATACAATGAGCAGTTCTTC. It specifies CASGTSGYNEQFF.

This clonotype occurred many times. The chain couples TRBV4-3 to TRBJ2-1; TRBD2 aligns across 14 bases. Germline V gene sequence: CDR1 LGHNA, CDR2 YSLEER. This CDR3 region has 18 residues. Trimming removed 0 bases from V and 6 bases from J; junction bases left unmatched: 7. The CDR3 sequence: CASSQDAGTSGSSNEQFF. Written as DNA, the CDR3 is TGCGCCAGCAGCCAAGATGCGGGGACTAGCGGGAGTAGCAATGAGCAGTTCTTC.

This clonotype was recorded at least ten times. V is TRBV7-8 and J is TRBJ2-1, with TRBD2 matching 13 bases. The V gene's germline CDR1 is SGHVS and CDR2 FQNEAQ. The CDR3 consists of 17 residues. The ends lost 6 bases at V and 0 bases at J; junction bases unmatched: 5. The CDR3 sequence is CASRRTSGSTSYNEQFF. The CDR3 DNA reads TGTGCCAGCAGGCGGACTAGCGGGAGTACCTCCTACAATGAGCAGTTCTTC.

This clonotype was observed many times. V and J are TRBV5-6 and TRBJ2-1; 8 bases fit TRBD2. The CDR3 loop spans 13 amino acids. V lost 0 bases, J lost 10 bases, and 3 bases stayed unmatched. CDR1 and CDR2 from the germline V gene are SGHDT and YYEEEE. In nucleotides, the CDR3 is TGTGCCAGCAGCTTGGACGGGGGGGACGAGCAGTTCTTC. This codes for CASSLDGGDEQFF.

The chain recombines TRBV20-1 with TRBJ1-2, with TRBD1 matching over 9 bases. The CDR3 runs to 14 residues. Trimming took 3 bases from V and 6 from J; bases not matched to a gene: 8. Germline V gene lookup returns CDR1 DFQATT and CDR2 SNEGSKA (reference sequence). This chain's CDR3 is CSASPGQGTNGYTF. The DNA of the CDR3 is TGCAGTGCTAGCCCGGGACAGGGCACGAATGGCTACACCTTC.

The chain recombines TRBV20-1 with TRBJ1-2; no firm D call. The CDR3 spans 14 residues. V lost 6 bases to trimming and J lost 4 bases, with 18 bases between them. Germline V CDR1 and CDR2: DFQATT, SNEGSKA (reference sequence). Here the CDR3 DNA reads TGCAGTGCGAAATCGAGGGAATTCCCCTATGGCTACACCTTC. Amino acid sequence: CSAKSREFPYGYTF.

This clonotype was counted at least ten times. The chain uses TRBV15 and TRBJ1-3; D not resolved. Germline CDR1 reads LNHNV; CDR2 reads YYDKDF (reference sequence). CDR3 length equals 16 residues. Trimming shortened V by 0 bases and J by 6 bases, and 15 bases separated the two germline ends. The CDR3 region has the DNA TGTGCCACCAGCAGAGATATTATCGGGTCCGAAAACACCATATATTTT. It translates to CATSRDIIGSENTIYF.

Comments on this clonotype: Relative to the germline gene, one junction end is altered; a read error may explain this. In DNA form, the CDR3 reads TGCAGTGCGAGAGAGGCGGGGTCCGGGGAGCTGTTTTTT. The encoded protein is CSAREAGSGELFF. The chain carries TRBV20-1 and TRBJ2-2; tentatively, D is TRBD2 (6 bases). CDR1 and CDR2 from the germline V gene are DFQATT and SNEGSKA (reference sequence). The CDR3 loop spans 13 amino acids.

This clonotype was observed many times. The chain carries TRBV27 and TRBJ1-4, with D perhaps matching TRBD1 (5 bases). V was cut by 5 bases and J by 0 bases, with 16 bases left in between. Germline assignment: CDR1 MNHEY and CDR2 SMNVEV (reference sequence). This CDR3 has 17 residues. This CDR3 is CASSPGGGPSTNEKLFF. The DNA for the CDR3 is TGTGCCAGCAGTCCGGGTGGGGGTCCGTCAACTAATGAAAAACTGTTTTTT.

This clonotype was recorded many times. V gene TRBV4-1 combines with J gene TRBJ2-5; 10 bases match TRBD1. V lost 0 bases to trimming and J lost 5 bases; unmatched junction nucleotides: 6. Germline V gives CDR1 MGHRA, CDR2 YSYEKL. The CDR3 consists of 16 residues. The CDR3 DNA is TGCGCCAGCAGCCAAGAGGGGACAGGGGTTGGGGAGACCCAGTACTTC. It yields the protein CASSQEGTGVGETQYF.

On this clonotype itself: The CDR3 end shows no conserved phenylalanine or tryptophan, and so a read error is likely. The chain is built from TRBV7-9 and TRBJ1-6, with a tentative D call TRBD1 (5 bases). Germline assignment: CDR1 SEHNR and CDR2 FQNEAQ (reference sequence). The CDR3 has 12 amino acids. Trimming removed 8 bases at V and 11 bases at J, with 13 bases between. CDR3 amino acids: CASAGGVAPLHL. The CDR3 DNA follows: TGTGCCAGCGCGGGGGGAGTCGCACCCCTCCACTTA.

On this clonotype itself: The junction departs from the called germline gene at one end, perhaps through a read error. The chain recombines TRBV20-1 with TRBJ2-3; 9 bases are shared with TRBD2. CDR3 size: 16 residues. CDR1 DFQATT and CDR2 SNEGSKA come from the germline V gene (reference sequence). The CDR3, as DNA: TGCAGTGCTAGAGATTCAAGCGGGAGGCCCGCCGATACGCAGTGTTTT. Encoded protein: CSARDSSGRPADTQCF.